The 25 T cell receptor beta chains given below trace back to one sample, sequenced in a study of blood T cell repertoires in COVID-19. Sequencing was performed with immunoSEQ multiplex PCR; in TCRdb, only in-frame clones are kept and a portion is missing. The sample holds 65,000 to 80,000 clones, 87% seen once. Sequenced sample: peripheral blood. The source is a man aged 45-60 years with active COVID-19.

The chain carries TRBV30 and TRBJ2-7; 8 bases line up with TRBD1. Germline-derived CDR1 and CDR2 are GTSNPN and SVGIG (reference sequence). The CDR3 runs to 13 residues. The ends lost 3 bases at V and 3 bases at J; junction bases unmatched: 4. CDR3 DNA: TGTGCCTGGAGGACAGGGGCAAGCTACGAGCAGTACTTC. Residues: CAWRTGASYEQYF. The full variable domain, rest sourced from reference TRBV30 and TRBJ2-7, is SQTIHQWPATLVQPVGSPLSLECTVEGTSNPNLYWYRQAAGRGLQLLFYSVGIGQISSEVPQNLSASRPQDRQFILSSKKLLLSDSGFYLCAWRTGASYEQYFGPGTRLTVT.

Here the CDR3 reads CAWSVRGPQHF. The CDR3 DNA reads as TGTGCCTGGAGTGTACGCGGGCCCCAGCATTTT. The chain uses TRBV30 and TRBJ1-5; D not resolved. The CDR3 spans 11 residues. Per the germline V gene, CDR1 is GTSNPN and CDR2 is SVGIG (reference sequence). Trimming removed 0 bases from V and 9 bases from J, with 6 bases in between.

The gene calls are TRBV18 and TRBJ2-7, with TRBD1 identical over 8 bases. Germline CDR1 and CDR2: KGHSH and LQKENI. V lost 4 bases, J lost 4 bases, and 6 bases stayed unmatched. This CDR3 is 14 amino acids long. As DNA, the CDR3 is TGTGCCAGCTCACTGGGGCAGGGGGCGTACGAGCAGTACTTC. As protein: CASSLGQGAYEQYF.

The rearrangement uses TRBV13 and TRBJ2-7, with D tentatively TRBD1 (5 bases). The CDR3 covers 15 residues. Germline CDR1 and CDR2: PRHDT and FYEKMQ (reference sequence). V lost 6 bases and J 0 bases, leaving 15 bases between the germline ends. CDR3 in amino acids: CASSSDSPYSYEQYF. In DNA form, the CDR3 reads TGTGCCAGCAGTTCAGACAGCCCCTACTCCTACGAGCAGTACTTC.

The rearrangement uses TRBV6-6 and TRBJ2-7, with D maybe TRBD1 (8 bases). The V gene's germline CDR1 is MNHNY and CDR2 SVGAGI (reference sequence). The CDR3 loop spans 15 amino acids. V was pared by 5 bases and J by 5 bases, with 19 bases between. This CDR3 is CASSSRQGRGHEQYF. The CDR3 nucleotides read TGTGCCAGCAGTAGCCGACAGGGGAGGGGCCACGAGCAGTACTTC.

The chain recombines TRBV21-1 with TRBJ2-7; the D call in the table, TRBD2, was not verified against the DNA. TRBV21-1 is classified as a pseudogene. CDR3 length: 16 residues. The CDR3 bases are TGTGCCAGCAGCACCCACCCACCATCCGGGAGGGCCCGCCAGTACTTC. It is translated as CASSTHPPSGRARQYF.

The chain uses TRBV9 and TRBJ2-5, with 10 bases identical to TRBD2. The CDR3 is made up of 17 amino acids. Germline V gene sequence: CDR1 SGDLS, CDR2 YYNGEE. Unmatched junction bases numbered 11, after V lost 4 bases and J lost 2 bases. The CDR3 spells CASSPSTSGPLQETQYF. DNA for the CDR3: TGTGCCAGCAGCCCCTCGACTAGCGGGCCCCTTCAAGAGACCCAGTACTTC.

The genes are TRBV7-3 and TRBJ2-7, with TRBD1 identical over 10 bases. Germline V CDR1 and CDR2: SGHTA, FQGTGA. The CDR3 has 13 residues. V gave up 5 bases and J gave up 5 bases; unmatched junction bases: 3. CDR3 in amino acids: CASSDRGRDEQYF. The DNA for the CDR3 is TGTGCCAGCAGCGACAGGGGGCGCGACGAGCAGTACTTC. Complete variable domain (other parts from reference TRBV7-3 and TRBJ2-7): GAGVSQTPSNKVTEKGKYVELRCDPISGHTALYWYRQSLGQGPEFLIYFQGTGAADDSGLPNDRFFAVRPEGSVSTLKIQRTERGDSAVYLCASSDRGRDEQYFGPGTRLTVT.

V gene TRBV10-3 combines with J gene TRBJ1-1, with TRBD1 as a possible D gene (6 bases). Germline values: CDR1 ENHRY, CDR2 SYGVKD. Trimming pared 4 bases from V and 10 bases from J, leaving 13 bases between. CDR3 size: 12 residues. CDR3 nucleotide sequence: TGTGCCATCAGTGGGGGGCAGGGTGGAGCTTTCTTT. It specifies CAISGGQGGAFF.

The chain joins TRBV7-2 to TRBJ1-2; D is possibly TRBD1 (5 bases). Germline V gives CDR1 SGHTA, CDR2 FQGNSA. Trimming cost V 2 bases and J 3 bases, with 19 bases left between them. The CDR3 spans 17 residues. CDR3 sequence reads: CASSLNRPGTGYYGYTF. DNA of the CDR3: TGTGCCAGCAGCTTAAATCGCCCCGGTACAGGCTACTATGGCTACACCTTC.

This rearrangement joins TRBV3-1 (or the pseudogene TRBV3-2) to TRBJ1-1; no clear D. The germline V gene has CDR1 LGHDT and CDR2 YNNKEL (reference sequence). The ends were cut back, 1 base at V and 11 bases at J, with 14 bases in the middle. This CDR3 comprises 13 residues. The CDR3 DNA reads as TGTGCCAGCAGCCAAGGGGAGGGAAAGGGTGCTTTCTTT. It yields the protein CASSQGEGKGAFF.

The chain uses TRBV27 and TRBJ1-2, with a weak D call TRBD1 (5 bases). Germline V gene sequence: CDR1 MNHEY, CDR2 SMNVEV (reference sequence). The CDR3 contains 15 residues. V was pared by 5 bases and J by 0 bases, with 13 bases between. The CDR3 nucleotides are TGTGCCAGCAGTACTCAGGGCGGAGCTAACTATGGCTACACCTTC. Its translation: CASSTQGGANYGYTF.

CDR3 sequence: CAWSVIHRSIYGYTF. The DNA for the CDR3 is TGTGCCTGGAGTGTAATCCACAGGAGCATCTATGGCTACACCTTC. The chain carries TRBV30 and TRBJ1-2, with a weak D call TRBD1 (5 bases). The CDR3 extends over 15 amino acids. Germline CDR1 and CDR2: GTSNPN and SVGIG (reference sequence). The germline V and J ends were trimmed by 0 bases and 4 bases, with 15 bases remaining between them.

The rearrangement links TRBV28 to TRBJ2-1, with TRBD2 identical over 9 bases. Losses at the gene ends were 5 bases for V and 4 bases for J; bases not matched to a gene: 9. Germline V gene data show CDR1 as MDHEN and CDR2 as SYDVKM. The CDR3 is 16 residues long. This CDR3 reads CASSGWAGGLYNEQFF. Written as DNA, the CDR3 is TGTGCCAGCAGTGGTTGGGCGGGGGGGCTTTACAATGAGCAGTTCTTC.

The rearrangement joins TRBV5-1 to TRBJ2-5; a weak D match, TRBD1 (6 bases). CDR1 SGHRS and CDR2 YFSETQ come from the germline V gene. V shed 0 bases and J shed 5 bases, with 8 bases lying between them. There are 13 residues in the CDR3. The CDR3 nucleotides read TGCGCCAGCAGCTTGGACAGGGCTGAGACCCAGTACTTC. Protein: CASSLDRAETQYF.

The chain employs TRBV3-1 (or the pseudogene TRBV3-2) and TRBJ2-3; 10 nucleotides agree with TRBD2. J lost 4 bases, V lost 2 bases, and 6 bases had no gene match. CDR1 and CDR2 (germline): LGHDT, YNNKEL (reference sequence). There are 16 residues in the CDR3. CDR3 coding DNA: TGTGCCAGCAGCCAATGGGAAGCGGGAGGGCCAGATACGCAGTATTTT. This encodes CASSQWEAGGPDTQYF.

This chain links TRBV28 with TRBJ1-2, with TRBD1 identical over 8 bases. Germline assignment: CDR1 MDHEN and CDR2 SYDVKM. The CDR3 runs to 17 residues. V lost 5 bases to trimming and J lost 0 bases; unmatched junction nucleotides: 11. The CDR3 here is CASSLDRGFGSNYGYTF. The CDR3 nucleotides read TGTGCCAGCAGTCTAGACAGGGGATTTGGATCTAACTATGGCTACACCTTC.

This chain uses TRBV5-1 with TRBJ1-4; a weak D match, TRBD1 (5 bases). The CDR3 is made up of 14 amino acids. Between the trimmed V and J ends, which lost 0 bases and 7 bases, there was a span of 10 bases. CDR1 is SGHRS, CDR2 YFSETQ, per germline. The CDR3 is CASSLADIREKLFF. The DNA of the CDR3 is TGCGCCAGCAGCTTGGCGGACATCCGTGAAAAACTGTTTTTT.

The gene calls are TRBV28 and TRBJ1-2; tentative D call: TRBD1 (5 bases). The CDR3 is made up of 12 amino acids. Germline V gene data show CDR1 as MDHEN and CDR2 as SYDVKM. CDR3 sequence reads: CALQEGGYGYTF. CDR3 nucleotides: TGTGCTTTACAGGAGGGAGGCTATGGCTACACCTTC.

The CDR3 DNA reads TGTGCCAGCAGCGTAGGAGGACTAGCGGGAGGCTTTGGGGATGAGCAGTTCTTC. Translation: CASSVGGLAGGFGDEQFF. V usage is TRBV9 and J usage is TRBJ2-1; 14 bases match TRBD2. Germline CDR1 is SGDLS and CDR2 is YYNGEE. Trimming took 0 bases from V and 8 from J; bases not matched to a gene: 10. The CDR3 spans 18 residues.

The CDR3 coding sequence is TGTGCCAGCAGCCGGGACATCTTTAATGAAAAACTGTTTTTT. It translates to CASSRDIFNEKLFF. The V and J genes are TRBV2 and TRBJ1-4, with a tentative D call TRBD1 (6 bases). V was pared by 6 bases and J by 4 bases, with 12 bases between. Germline-derived CDR1 and CDR2 are SNHLY and FYNNEI. CDR3 size: 14 residues.

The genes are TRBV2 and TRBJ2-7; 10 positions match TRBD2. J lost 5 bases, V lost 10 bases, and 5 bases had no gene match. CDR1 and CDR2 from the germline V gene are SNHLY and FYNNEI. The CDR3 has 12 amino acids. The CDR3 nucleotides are TGTGCCACCTCTGGGACTAGCGACGAGCAGTACTTC. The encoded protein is CATSGTSDEQYF.

The DNA for the CDR3 is TGTGCCAGCAGTGTTGGGACAGGGAGGGCAGAGACCCAGTACTTC. It translates to CASSVGTGRAETQYF. V is TRBV2 and J is TRBJ2-5, with 9 positions matching TRBD1. This CDR3 spans 15 amino acids. V lost 4 bases and J lost 4; bases outside the gene matches: 7. The germline gives CDR1 SNHLY, CDR2 FYNNEI.

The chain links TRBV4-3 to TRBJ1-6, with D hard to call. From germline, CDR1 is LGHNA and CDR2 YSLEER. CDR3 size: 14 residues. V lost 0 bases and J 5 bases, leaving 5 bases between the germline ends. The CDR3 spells CASSQESNNSPLHF. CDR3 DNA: TGCGCCAGCAGCCAAGAGAGTAATAATTCACCCCTCCACTTT.

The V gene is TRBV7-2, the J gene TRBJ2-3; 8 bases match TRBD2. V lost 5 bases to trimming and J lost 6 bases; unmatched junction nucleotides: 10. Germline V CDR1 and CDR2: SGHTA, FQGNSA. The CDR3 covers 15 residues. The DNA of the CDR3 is TGTGCCAGCAGCCCACTAGCGGCCGGACGGGATACGCAGTATTTT. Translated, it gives CASSPLAAGRDTQYF.